The 3 T cell receptor beta chains below come from one sample, sequenced in a study of blood T cell repertoires in COVID-19. Assay: immunoSEQ multiplex PCR; the TCRdb copy retains only in-frame clones and omits some. Of approximately 130,000 clones in the sample, roughly 81% were seen once. The sample was peripheral blood. These receptors were taken from a human donor in a cohort sampled during active COVID-19.

The chain carries TRBV27 and TRBJ1-1; TRBD1 is a possible D gene (5 bases). The V end lost 5 bases, the J end lost 1 base, and 14 bases lay between the germline ends. Germline-derived CDR1 and CDR2 are MNHEY and SMNVEV (reference sequence). The CDR3 consists of 15 residues. CDR3 loop: CASSPPGLRNTEAFF. CDR3 sequence (DNA): TGTGCCAGCAGTCCCCCAGGGCTCCGGAACACTGAAGCTTTCTTT.

The chain carries TRBV9 and TRBJ1-2; 8 nucleotides agree with TRBD1. The length of the CDR3 is 15 residues. J was trimmed by 4 bases and V by 0 bases; bases with no gene match: 5. Per the germline V gene, CDR1 is SGDLS and CDR2 is YYNGEE. CDR3 residues: CASSVATGGGYGYTF. CDR3 nucleotides: TGTGCCAGCAGCGTAGCTACAGGGGGAGGCTATGGCTACACCTTC.

The chain joins TRBV6-5 to TRBJ2-3; D possibly corresponds to TRBD1 (5 bases). CDR1 MNHEY and CDR2 SVGAGI come from the germline V gene. V lost 6 bases and J 4 bases, leaving 11 bases between the germline ends. The length of the CDR3 is 13 residues. The DNA of the CDR3 is TGTGCCAGCAGCCAAGGGGTAGCAGATACGCAGTATTTT. Translated, it gives CASSQGVADTQYF.